This T cell receptor (beta chain) was obtained from a study of radiotherapy plus CTLA-4 blockade in lung cancer. Whole-study context: In roughly 17% of patients, objective responses were seen; around 31% had disease control.

Produced via immunoSEQ multiplex PCR; TCRdb's table is partial and in-frame only. The sample carries about 110,000 clones, about 85% recorded once. Study-wide results and limits: Researchers report tumor-derived TCR clones expanding in blood after radiotherapy plus ipilimumab.

From germline, CDR1 is SGHTA and CDR2 FQGTGA. Trimming removed 4 bases from V and 6 bases from J, with 18 bases in between. The CDR3 is 16 residues long. The study treated chemo-refractory metastatic non-small-cell lung cancer patients with focal radiation plus ipilimumab CTLA-4 blockade. Points on this clone: As yet, its antigen is unknown.

This receptor was obtained from a human donor with non-small cell lung cancer that progressed on radiotherapy plus ipilimumab. Some clones in this sample may be carry-over from other donors' samples. This chain connects TRBV7-3 to TRBJ2-2, with D possibly being TRBD1 (5 bases). Sample: peripheral blood, taken from a patient treated with radiotherapy plus ipilimumab. CDR3 loop: CASSSLGATVPGELFF. DNA for the CDR3: TGTGCCAGCAGCTCCTTAGGGGCCACTGTCCCCGGGGAGCTGTTTTTT.